The T cell receptor (beta chain) described here comes from a study of shared T cell receptors in the human thymus (dated by TCRdb to the early 2020s). Notes on the research overall: The study investigated the way shared, self-reactive T-cell receptor alpha chains are produced in the human thymus.

The library was prepared using the immunoSEQ multiplex PCR assay. What TCRdb holds here is the immuneACCESS table cut down to in-frame rearrangements. Part of the clones is not present; checked against another copy, under half of the missing clones reflect an unresolved V gene, and the others are unexplained. Here the sample has about 660,000 clones; 80% to 90% occur a single time. The ten top clones hold roughly 0.0087% of the sample. V and J lose 0 bases and 7 bases, and a span of 19 bases separates them. Per the germline V gene, SQVTM is the CDR1 and ANQGSEA is the CDR2. Measured from the cysteine to the phenylalanine, the CDR3 is 16 residues long. Of all the DNA, just the CDR3 is kept, 48 bases in frame from base 1. Comment on this clone: Its antigen remains unidentified. No base quality values were provided; no much bigger clone lies one nucleotide off.

These data also formed part of another study, on human thymus T cells. The second investigation adds: In Finland, the donors were immunologically healthy infants who were having open corrective cardiac surgery for congenital heart defects. Thymus tissue was collected as surgical resects that were removed during corrective cardiac surgery. Usage of V and J gene segments appeared to be biased in both the thymic and the peripheral blood repertoires. The related research reported highly overlapping thymic TCR repertoires among unrelated individuals. The study characterized TCR alpha and beta repertoires from under 10 infant thymus samples and a few related peripheral blood samples. The infant donors were roughly 7 to 250 days old, and the cohort included six or seven males and two females. Thymocytes were freed from the tissue by mechanical means and kept at -70 degrees C as pellets of roughly 10-32 million cells. A QIAsymphony instrument was used to extract genomic DNA from the frozen cell pellets. The immunoSEQ multiplex PCR assay was used to amplify the TCRB and TCRAD loci from a standardized amount of quality-controlled genomic DNA. The amplicons covered the V(D)J region and were long enough to include the CDR3 and to identify the V and J genes. Amplicon sequencing was performed on an Illumina platform through the commercial immunoSEQ service. Primer bias and sequencing errors were corrected as previously described, and TCRAD and TCRB were defined on the basis of the IMGT database. Repertoires were analysed with immunoSEQ Analyzer 3.0 and VDJTools, covering basic statistics, V/J segment usage, diversity estimates, rarefaction and pairwise overlap. Chao1, ChaoE, Efron-Thisted, Shannon and inverse Simpson indices were used to estimate diversity, which was also estimated on datasets down-sampled to the smallest sample. For repertoire overlap, CDR3 nucleotide sequence, V gene and J gene had to match strictly, and clustering was done by Jaccard-based multidimensional scaling. On average, thymus samples yielded some 810,000 unique TCRB clonotypes, whereas blood samples yielded about 84,000.

Recombination linked TRBV29-1 to TRBJ1-3; TRBD1 is perhaps the D gene, given 6 matching bases. The TCR originated in a boy under three years old with a congenital heart defect. Donor details come from another sample of the same person, matched by shared clones. The sequenced sample consisted of thymocytes. The DNA sequence is as follows: TGCAGCGTTGAAGAGGGGGACCGAGGGGGAAAGAACACCATATATTTT. It specifies CSVEEGDRGGKNTIYF.